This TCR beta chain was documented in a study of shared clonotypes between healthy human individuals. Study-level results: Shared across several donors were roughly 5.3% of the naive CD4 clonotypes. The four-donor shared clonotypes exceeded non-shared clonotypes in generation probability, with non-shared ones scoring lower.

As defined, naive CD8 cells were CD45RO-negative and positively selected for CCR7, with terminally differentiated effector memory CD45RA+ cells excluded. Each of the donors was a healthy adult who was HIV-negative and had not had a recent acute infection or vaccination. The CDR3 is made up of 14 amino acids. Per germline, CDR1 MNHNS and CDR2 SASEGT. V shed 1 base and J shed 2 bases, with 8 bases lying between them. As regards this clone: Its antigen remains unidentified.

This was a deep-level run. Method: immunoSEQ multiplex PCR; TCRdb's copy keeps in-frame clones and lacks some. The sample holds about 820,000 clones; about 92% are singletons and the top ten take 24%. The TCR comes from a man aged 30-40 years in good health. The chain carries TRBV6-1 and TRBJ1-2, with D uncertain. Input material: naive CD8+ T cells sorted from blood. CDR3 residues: CASSEVIGNYGYTF. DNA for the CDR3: TGTGCCAGCAGTGAAGTGATAGGAAACTATGGCTACACCTTC.